This T cell receptor (beta chain) stems from a study of blood T cell repertoires in COVID-19. CDR1 and CDR2 (germline): MNHEY, SMNVEV (reference sequence). CDR3 size: 15 residues. J lost 4 bases, V lost 6 bases, and 7 bases had no gene match. Generated by immunoSEQ multiplex PCR, the TCRdb table keeps only in-frame clones and is missing some. Of around 300,000 clones detected, around 89% appear once; the ten largest clones hold under 3.5%. V is TRBV27 and J is TRBJ2-1; 9 positions agree with TRBD2. This receptor was taken from a woman between 45 and 60 years old who had recovered from COVID-19. Material: PBMCs or T cells enriched from blood (not recorded which). The CDR3 loop reads CASRIRLAVYNEQFF. CDR3 bases: TGTGCCAGCAGGATAAGACTAGCGGTTTACAATGAGCAGTTCTTC.